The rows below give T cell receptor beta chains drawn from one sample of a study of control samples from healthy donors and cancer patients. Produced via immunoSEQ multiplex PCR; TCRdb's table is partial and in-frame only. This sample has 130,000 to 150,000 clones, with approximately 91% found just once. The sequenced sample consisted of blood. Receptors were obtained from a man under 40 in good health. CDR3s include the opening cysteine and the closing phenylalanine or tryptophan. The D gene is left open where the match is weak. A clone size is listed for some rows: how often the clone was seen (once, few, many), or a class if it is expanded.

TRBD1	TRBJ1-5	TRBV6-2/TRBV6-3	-	TGTGCCAGCAGTTACCGGACAGGTTTACATCAGCCCCAGCATTTT	CASSYRTGLHQPQHF
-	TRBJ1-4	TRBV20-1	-	TGCAGTGCTAGTTTCGCTATCGCAACTAATGAAAAACTGTTTTTT	CSASFAIATNEKLFF
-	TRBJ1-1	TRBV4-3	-	TGCGCCAGCAGCCAAGGGGCGGCTGGAAGGAACACTGAAGCTTTCTTT	CASSQGAAGRNTEAFF
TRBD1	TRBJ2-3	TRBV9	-	TGTGCCAGCGGAGGACAGGGGGGCACAGATACGCAGTATTTT	CASGGQGGTDTQYF
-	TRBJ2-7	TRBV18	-	TGTGCCAGCTCACCACCCAGCAGGCAGCCCTACGAGCAGTACTTC	CASSPPSRQPYEQYF
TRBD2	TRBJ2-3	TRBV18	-	TGTGCCAGCTCACCACCCCTCTCTTTAGCGGGAGGAGACACAGATACGCAGTATTTT	CASSPPLSLAGGDTDTQYF
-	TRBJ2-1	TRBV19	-	TGTGCCAGTAGTATTAGGCAGTTGATTGCCTACAATGAGCAGTTCTTC	CASSIRQLIAYNEQFF
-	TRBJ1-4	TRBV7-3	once	TGTGCCAGCAGCTTAATCAGGGGTGAAAAACTGTTTTTT	CASSLIRGEKLFF
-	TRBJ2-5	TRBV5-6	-	TGTGCCAGCAACTCGGGGAGCCGATGGGGGCAAGAGACCCAGTACTTC	CASNSGSRWGQETQYF
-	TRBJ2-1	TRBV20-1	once	TGCAGTGCTAGTTTTCGTGACCGAGCCTACAATGAGCAGTTCTTC	CSASFRDRAYNEQFF
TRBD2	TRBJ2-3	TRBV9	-	TGTGCCAGCAGCGTAGCTGGGGGGGGCACAGATACGCAGTATTTT	CASSVAGGGTDTQYF
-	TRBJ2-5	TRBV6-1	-	TGTGCCAGCAGTGAAAACCCCCAGGGGCGCGAGACCCAGTACTTC	CASSENPQGRETQYF
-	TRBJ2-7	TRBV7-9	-	TGTGCCAGCAGCCCGCGAGAGCGGACAAGCTCCTACGAGCAGTACTTC	CASSPRERTSSYEQYF
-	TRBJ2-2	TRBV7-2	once	TGTGCCAGCAGCGGTAGATCGACCGGGGAGCTGTTTTTT	CASSGRSTGELFF
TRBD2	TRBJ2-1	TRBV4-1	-	TGCGCCAGCAGCCAAGATACTAGCGGGGGGCCCTACAATGAGCAGTTCTTC	CASSQDTSGGPYNEQFF
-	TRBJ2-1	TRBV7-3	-	TGTGCCAGCAGCTTAAACGCCGGGTTCGGGAATGAGCAGTTCTTC	CASSLNAGFGNEQFF
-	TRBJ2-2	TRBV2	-	TGTGCCAGCCAGTTAGGGAGGATTGTCACCGGGGAGCTGTTTTTT	CASQLGRIVTGELFF
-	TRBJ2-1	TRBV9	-	TGTGCCAGCAGCGCGACAACAGGGACTGAGCAGTTCTTC	CASSATTGTEQFF
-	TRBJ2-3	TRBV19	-	TGTGCCAGTAGTATCCCCGACCGCACAGATACGCAGTATTTT	CASSIPDRTDTQYF
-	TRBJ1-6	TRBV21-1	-	TGTGCCAGCAGCAATAAGTGGAGCTCCTATAATTCACCCCTCCACTTT	CASSNKWSSYNSPLHF
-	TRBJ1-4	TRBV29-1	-	TGCAGCGTTGCGGGACCTTACATAGGAATTCCTAATGAAAAACTGTTTTTT	CSVAGPYIGIPNEKLFF
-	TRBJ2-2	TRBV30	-	TGTGCCTGGAGTGTAGGTGTATATGGGGGCGAGAACACCGGGGAGCTGTTTTTT	CAWSVGVYGGENTGELFF
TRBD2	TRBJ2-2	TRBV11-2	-	TGTGCCAGCAGCCCCGCGGGGGGCCACACCGGGGAGCTGTTTTTT	CASSPAGGHTGELFF
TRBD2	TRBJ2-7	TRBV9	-	TGTGCCAGCAGCGTAGGAGGGGGAGTAGCGGGAGTCGAGCAGTACTTC	CASSVGGGVAGVEQYF
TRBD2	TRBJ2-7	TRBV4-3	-	TGCGCCAGCAGCCAAATGGCTCTAGCGGACTACGAGCAGTACTTC	CASSQMALADYEQYF